This TCR beta chain was found in a study of human CD8 memory T cell subsets. Details on this clonotype: Its antigen is unidentified.

The term TPEX covered CCR7+ PD-1+ TIGIT+ early memory CD8+ T cells that had exhausted-like traits. Study-level points and caveats: Few clonotypes were shared between stem-like memory and precursor exhausted T cells.

The TCR beta sequencing libraries came from UMI-labeled 5' RACE. TCRdb re-called the 5' RACE reads; one entry per CDR3 protein, DNA not given. Its table lists approximately 6,200 distinct CDR3 sequences. Germline CDR1 and CDR2: SGHDN and FVKESK. This CDR3 comprises 15 residues. The chain couples TRBV14 to TRBJ1-1; TCRdb calls TRBD1, which cannot be checked without DNA. This receptor was obtained from a human donor in good health. Material: CD8+ T cells from PBMCs. CDR3 region: CASSRRDRANTEAFF.